The 20 T cell receptor beta chains given below trace back to one sample, sequenced in a study of identical twins. TCRdb re-analysed the 5' RACE reads in MiXCR, keeping a single row per CDR3 protein. The sample lists hundreds of thousands of distinct CDR3 sequences, 8.6% occurring once. The sample also formed part of further work on yellow fever vaccine responses in identical twins.

The sample taken for sequencing was PBMCs. These TCRs come from a woman between 18 and 29 years old in good health.

At least ten counts were recorded for this clonotype. J is TRBJ2-3 and V is TRBV6-2 or TRBV6-3; possibly TRBD1 or TRBD2 for D (6 bases each). Per the germline V gene, CDR1 is MNHEY and CDR2 is SVGEGT. The CDR3 is 15 amino acids. V lost 2 bases and J lost 1, with 10 bases in between. The CDR3 DNA follows: TGTGCCAGCAGTTACGGGGGGCAAGGCACAGATACGCAGTATTTT. This codes for CASSYGGQGTDTQYF.

The chain has TRBV7-2 and TRBJ2-2, with D perhaps matching TRBD2 (5 bases). Per germline, CDR1 SGHTA and CDR2 FQGNSA. CDR3 length: 14 residues. The V gene lost 5 bases and the J gene lost 4 bases, with 11 bases spanning the gap. CDR3 nucleotide sequence: TGTGCCAGCAGCATCGATGGGAGCACCGGGGAGCTGTTTTTT. This codes for CASSIDGSTGELFF. Full variable domain (outside the CDR3, taken from reference TRBV7-2 and TRBJ2-2): GAGVSQSPSNKVTEKGKDVELRCDPISGHTALYWYRQSLGQGLEFLIYFQGNSAPDKSGLPSDRFSAERTGGSVSTLTIQRTQQEDSAVYLCASSIDGSTGELFFGEGSRLTVL.

This clonotype occurred many times. The rearrangement joins TRBV29-1 to TRBJ1-1; 7 bases align to TRBD1. V was pared by 4 bases and J by 4 bases, with 9 bases of the junction left unmatched. In germline, CDR1 is SQVTM, CDR2 ANQGSEA. This CDR3 spans 14 amino acids. CDR3 amino acids: CSVGQGWGGTEAFF. CDR3 sequence (DNA): TGCAGCGTTGGACAGGGTTGGGGTGGCACTGAAGCTTTCTTT.

Only a few counts were recorded for this clonotype. This chain connects TRBV5-1 to TRBJ1-2, with unresolved D. Germline CDR1 is SGHRS and CDR2 is YFSETQ. The CDR3 extends over 15 amino acids. V was clipped by 5 bases and J by 0 bases, with 14 bases between them. The CDR3 nucleotides are TGCGCCAGCAGACCCCTGCCGGAAACTAACTATGGCTACACCTTC. As protein: CASRPLPETNYGYTF.

The chain carries TRBV9 and TRBJ2-7, with 8 positions matching TRBD1. The J segment lost 4 bases and the V segment lost 0 bases, leaving 6 bases of the junction unmatched. Germline CDR1 reads SGDLS; CDR2 reads YYNGEE. The CDR3 contains 15 residues. CDR3 amino acids: CASSVGQGSLYEQYF. CDR3 bases: TGTGCCAGCAGCGTAGGACAGGGGAGTCTGTACGAGCAGTACTTC.

The rearrangement joins TRBV29-1 to TRBJ2-7; D remains ambiguous. Germline-derived CDR1 and CDR2 are SQVTM and ANQGSEA. The CDR3 covers 14 residues. The germline V and J ends were trimmed by 0 bases and 5 bases, with 14 bases remaining between them. DNA for the CDR3: TGCAGCGTTGAAGATCAATTTTTGGGAAACGAGCAGTACTTC. Encoded protein: CSVEDQFLGNEQYF.

This clonotype was observed at least ten times. The gene calls are TRBV27 and TRBJ1-1; D is uncertain. Germline V gene data show CDR1 as MNHEY and CDR2 as SMNVEV (reference sequence). The V and J ends lost 6 bases and 8 bases respectively, with 10 bases between them. The CDR3 totals 11 residues. CDR3 DNA sequence: TGTGCCAGCAGAGGAGGCGCCGAAGCTTTCTTT. Protein: CASRGGAEAFF.

This clonotype showed up many times. The rearrangement uses TRBV30 and TRBJ2-1; D ambiguous. This CDR3 has 12 amino acids. The V gene's germline CDR1 is GTSNPN and CDR2 SVGIG (reference sequence). The CDR3 region is CASDHSYNEQFF. In DNA, the CDR3 is TGTGCTTCGGATCACTCCTACAATGAGCAGTTCTTC.

V is TRBV19 and J is TRBJ1-1; D is undetermined. Germline loops: CDR1 LNHDA, CDR2 SQIVND (reference sequence). The CDR3 has 13 amino acids. The ends were cut back, 5 bases at V and 7 bases at J, with 14 bases in the middle. The CDR3 spells CASSAPGRDEAFF. In DNA form, the CDR3 reads TGTGCCAGTAGTGCCCCGGGGAGGGATGAAGCTTTCTTT.

V gene TRBV7-9 combines with J gene TRBJ2-2, with a tentative D call TRBD2 (6 bases). CDR3 length: 13 residues. Germline assignment: CDR1 SEHNR and CDR2 FQNEAQ (reference sequence). V was trimmed by 7 bases and J by 10 bases, leaving 16 bases between them. CDR3 nucleotides: TGTGCCAGCACCCAAGGAGGGTCTAAGGAGCTGTTTTTT. It is translated as CASTQGGSKELFF.

This chain uses TRBV5-4 with TRBJ2-2; D not resolved. Trimming removed 2 bases at V and 4 bases at J, with 9 bases between. Germline V CDR1 and CDR2: SGHNT, YYREEE (reference sequence). The CDR3 has 14 amino acids. CDR3 in DNA: TGTGCCAGCAGCTTTCTATCCGGCACCGGGGAGCTGTTTTTT. Protein product: CASSFLSGTGELFF.

Only a few counts were recorded for this clonotype. The chain recombines TRBV20-1 with TRBJ2-5, with D perhaps matching TRBD1 (6 bases). CDR3 length: 13 amino acids. The V end was cut by 3 bases, the J end by 6 bases, with 14 bases between. Germline lookup yields CDR1 DFQATT and CDR2 SNEGSKA (reference sequence). The CDR3 nucleotides are TGCAGTGCTAGCGCAGGGGACGGAAAGACCCAGTACTTC. Translating gives CSASAGDGKTQYF.

This chain connects TRBV6-2 or TRBV6-3 to TRBJ2-1, with 10 positions matching TRBD1. The trim removed 4 bases at V and 9 bases at J, leaving 6 bases unmatched. The length of the CDR3 is 14 residues. CDR1 and CDR2 from the germline V gene are MNHEY and SVGEGT. The CDR3 spells CASSSPGQGSEQFF. The DNA for the CDR3 is TGTGCCAGCAGTTCCCCGGGACAGGGGTCTGAGCAGTTCTTC.

This clonotype was seen only a few times. The rearrangement uses TRBV27 and TRBJ2-2; D uncertain. V was pared by 2 bases and J by 6 bases, with 16 bases between. CDR3 length: 16 amino acids. Germline CDR1 reads MNHEY; CDR2 reads SMNVEV (reference sequence). This CDR3 is CASSLKALGWAGELFF. CDR3 coding DNA: TGTGCCAGCAGTTTAAAGGCCCTAGGGTGGGCCGGGGAGCTGTTTTTT.

The chain uses TRBV9 and TRBJ1-1; 9 bases are a match to TRBD1. CDR3 length: 17 residues. CDR1 and CDR2 (germline): SGDLS, YYNGEE. The trim removed 4 bases at V and 4 bases at J, leaving 14 bases unmatched. Written as DNA, the CDR3 is TGTGCCAGCAGCCCACGAGGCGGACAGGGGCTTGGCACTGAAGCTTTCTTT. It translates to CASSPRGGQGLGTEAFF.

This clonotype was counted many times. V gene TRBV10-3 combines with J gene TRBJ2-5, with unresolved D. This CDR3 region has 12 residues. CDR1 is ENHRY, CDR2 SYGVKD, per germline. Deletions cut 3 bases from V and 4 bases from J, with 6 bases between. DNA of the CDR3: TGTGCCATCAGTGAAGTGGGAGAGACCCAGTACTTC. This codes for CAISEVGETQYF.

The sample holds a few counts of this clonotype. Here the CDR3 reads CASSSQVGGINEQFF. The CDR3 nucleotides are TGTGCCAGCAGCTCGCAGGTAGGGGGTATCAATGAGCAGTTCTTC. This rearrangement joins TRBV5-6 to TRBJ2-1; possible D gene TRBD1, 6 bases. Trimming stripped 3 bases from V and 6 bases from J, with 16 bases between. Germline values: CDR1 SGHDT, CDR2 YYEEEE. There are 15 residues in the CDR3.

This clonotype was counted between two and nine times. J is TRBJ2-1 and V is TRBV18, with D possibly TRBD1 on 6 matching bases. The CDR3 loop spans 13 amino acids. Trimming cost V 2 bases and J 8 bases, with 10 bases left between them. CDR1 and CDR2 from the germline V gene are KGHSH and LQKENI. The CDR3 is CASSPFAGDEQFF. The DNA of the CDR3 is TGTGCCAGCTCACCATTTGCAGGGGATGAGCAGTTCTTC.

V is TRBV7-3 and J is TRBJ1-2; D unresolved. Germline-derived CDR1 and CDR2 are SGHTA and FQGTGA. The CDR3 loop spans 13 amino acids. The ends were cut back, 1 base at V and 7 bases at J, with 10 bases in the middle. This CDR3 reads CASSLNPSSGYTF. The CDR3 region has the DNA TGTGCCAGCAGCTTAAACCCCTCATCTGGCTACACCTTC.

This clonotype has a handful of counts. The chain uses TRBV24-1 and TRBJ2-7, with D possibly TRBD1 on 7 matching bases. Germline V lookup: CDR1 KGHDR, CDR2 SFDVKD. CDR3 length: 15 amino acids. V was shortened by 2 bases and J by 5 bases, with 15 bases between the two germline ends. CDR3 nucleotides: TGTGCCACCAGTGATTCCGGCAGGGGGGTACACGAGCAGTACTTC. Translating it yields CATSDSGRGVHEQYF.